Listed below are T cell receptor beta chains from one sample, sequenced in a study of immune evolution from preneoplasia to lung adenocarcinoma. Sequenced by immunoSEQ multiplex PCR; TCRdb stores in-frame clones only, minus some. The sample records about 6,300 clones, approximately 80% being singletons. The sample consisted of FFPE minimally invasive lung adenocarcinoma tissue. These receptors were obtained from a person aged 60 to 80 with lung adenocarcinoma. The CDR3 runs from the conserved cysteine through the conserved F or W. Each record gives: V gene, J gene, D gene, CDR3 DNA, CDR3 protein. D genes are given only for firm matches.

TRBV6-1	TRBJ2-7	TRBD2	TGTGCCAGCAGTGCCTACCTAGCGGGAGTAAGGTACGAGCAGTACTTC	CASSAYLAGVRYEQYF
TRBV28	TRBJ2-3	-	TGTGCCAGCAGTTTACGGGGCAGCACAGATACGCAGTATTTT	CASSLRGSTDTQYF
TRBV6-5	TRBJ1-5	-	TGTGCCAGCAGTCGACCGGGTGAGCCCCAGCATTTT	CASSRPGEPQHF
TRBV10-3	TRBJ2-1	TRBD2	TGTGCCATCCTTCCGGGACTAGGATCCTACAATGAGCAGTTCTTC	CAILPGLGSYNEQFF
TRBV5-8	TRBJ2-3	TRBD2	TGTGCCAGCAGCTTCTTCGCGGGGGGCACAGATACGCAGTATTTT	CASSFFAGGTDTQYF
TRBV15	TRBJ1-5	-	TGTGCCACCAGCAAGGAGAATCAGCCCCAGCATTTT	CATSKENQPQHF
TRBV11-2	TRBJ2-7	-	TGTGCCAGCAGCTTAGGGACCCTGGGATACGAGCAGTACTTC	CASSLGTLGYEQYF
TRBV28	TRBJ2-3	-	TGTGCCAGCAGTTTGAGGAGAATCACAGATACGCAGTATTTT	CASSLRRITDTQYF
TRBV9	TRBJ2-7	TRBD1	TGTGCCAGCAGTCCACGGGACAGCTCCTTCTACGAGCAGTACTTC	CASSPRDSSFYEQYF
TRBV18	TRBJ2-2	TRBD2	TGTGCCAGCTCACGACAGAACCAGGGACTAACGGGCAACACCGGGGAGCTGTTTTTT	CASSRQNQGLTGNTGELFF
TRBV15	TRBJ1-2	-	TGTGCCACCAGAAACAGCTATGGCTACACCTTC	CATRNSYGYTF
TRBV7-6	TRBJ2-1	TRBD2	TGTGCCAGCAGCATGACTAGCGGGAAGGGAGGGATCAGTGAGCAGTTCTTC	CASSMTSGKGGISEQFF